Shown below are 6 T cell receptor beta chains from a single sample sequenced in a study of CDR3 diversity in severe acne. TCRdb independently ran MiXCR on the PCR reads; one entry per CDR3 protein. The repertoire has some 84,000 distinct CDR3 sequences, 51% of them found once; the top ten carry 13% to 15%. Sequencing input: blood. These receptors were taken from a male donor in good health, without acne.

The chain combines TRBV9 with TRBJ2-5; D gene unclear. The V gene's germline CDR1 is SGDLS and CDR2 YYNGEE. The CDR3 has 13 amino acids. Between the trimmed V and J ends, which lost 0 bases and 5 bases, there was a span of 8 bases. DNA for the CDR3: TGTGCCAGCAGCGTAGCTACCGGCGAGACCCAGTACTTC. Amino acid sequence: CASSVATGETQYF.

The chain has TRBV19 and TRBJ1-6; TRBD1 agrees at 8 bases. The length of the CDR3 is 13 residues. Germline loops: CDR1 LNHDA, CDR2 SQIVND (reference sequence). The V segment lost 10 bases and the J segment 6 bases; nucleotides outside the gene matches: 5. The CDR3: CAIRQGLNSPLHF. The CDR3 region has the DNA TGTGCCATTAGACAGGGGCTTAATTCACCCCTCCACTTT.

This clonotype was counted a single time. The CDR3 spells CASSLWPSGSYEQYF. CDR3 DNA sequence: TGTGCCAGCAGCTTGTGGCCTAGCGGGAGCTACGAGCAGTACTTC. This chain connects TRBV5-5 to TRBJ2-7; 10 bases agree with TRBD2. Losses at the gene ends were 1 base for V and 3 bases for J; bases not matched to a gene: 4. Germline values: CDR1 SGHKS, CDR2 YYEKEE (reference sequence). The CDR3 is made up of 15 amino acids. Combining the CDR3 with reference TRBV5-5 and TRBJ2-7 gives the whole variable domain DAGVTQSPTHLIKTRGQQVTLRCSPISGHKSVSWYQQVLGQGPQFIFQYYEKEERGRGNFPDRFSARQFPNYSSELNVNALLLGDSALYLCASSLWPSGSYEQYFGPGTRLTVT.

This clonotype was counted a few times. The V gene is TRBV20-1, the J gene TRBJ2-7, with D uncertain. The CDR3 spans 15 residues. Germline values: CDR1 DFQATT, CDR2 SNEGSKA (reference sequence). V lost 0 bases to trimming and J lost 0 bases, with 12 bases between them. The CDR3 sequence: CSARDQSRSSYEQYF. Here the CDR3 DNA reads TGCAGTGCTAGAGATCAAAGCAGGAGCTCCTACGAGCAGTACTTC.

Only one count was recorded for this clonotype. The chain has TRBV19 and TRBJ1-1; D call uncertain. Trimming removed 5 bases at V and 0 bases at J, with 10 bases between. The V gene's germline CDR1 is LNHDA and CDR2 SQIVND (reference sequence). This CDR3 has 14 residues. The CDR3 here is CASSEPRVNTEAFF. CDR3 sequence (DNA): TGTGCCAGTAGTGAACCGAGGGTGAACACTGAAGCTTTCTTT.

CDR3 coding DNA: TGTGCCAGCAGCTTAGCGACAGCCACTAGCAATCAGCCCCAGCATTTT. Amino acid sequence: CASSLATATSNQPQHF. The chain joins TRBV7-7 to TRBJ1-5; tentatively, D is TRBD1 (5 bases). The CDR3 consists of 16 residues. Germline V gives CDR1 SSHAT, CDR2 FNYEAQ (reference sequence). The V and J ends lost 0 bases and 0 bases respectively, with 9 bases between them.